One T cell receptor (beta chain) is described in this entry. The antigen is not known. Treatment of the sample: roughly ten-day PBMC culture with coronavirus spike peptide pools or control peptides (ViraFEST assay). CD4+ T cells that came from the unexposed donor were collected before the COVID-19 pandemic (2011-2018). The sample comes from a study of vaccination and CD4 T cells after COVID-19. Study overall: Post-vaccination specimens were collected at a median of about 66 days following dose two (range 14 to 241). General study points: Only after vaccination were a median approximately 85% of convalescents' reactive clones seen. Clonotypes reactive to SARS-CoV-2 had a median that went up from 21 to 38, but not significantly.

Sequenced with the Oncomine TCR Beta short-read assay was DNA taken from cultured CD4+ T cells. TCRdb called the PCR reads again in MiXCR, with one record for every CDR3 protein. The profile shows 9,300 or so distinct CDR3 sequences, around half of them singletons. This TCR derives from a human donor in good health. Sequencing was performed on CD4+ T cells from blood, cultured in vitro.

CDR3 nucleotides: TGTGCCAGCAGTTCCCCGACAGGAGCGGGAGTTGAGCAGTTCTTC. It codes for CASSSPTGAGVEQFF. The chain carries TRBV12-3 or TRBV12-4 and TRBJ2-1; TRBD2 matches at 8 bases. This CDR3 has 15 amino acids. J was trimmed by 9 bases and V by 4 bases; bases with no gene match: 11.